The T cell receptor (beta chain) described here comes from a study of blood T cell repertoires in COVID-19. Everyone who took part was about 18 to 90 years old, and they came from about two dozen US areas. The data were produced by immunoSEQ multiplex PCR, yet TCRdb's version contains in-frame clones alone and is incomplete. The sample carries a few hundred thousand clones, around 84% recorded once. This clone was seen more than once but under ten times. This clonotype originated in a woman aged 45-65 years who had been exposed to COVID-19. Sample: PBMCs or T cells enriched from blood (not recorded which).

The CDR3, as DNA: TGTGCCAGCAGCGGGACAGGGTTTTATGGCTACACCTTC. Protein sequence: CASSGTGFYGYTF. The V gene is TRBV2, the J gene TRBJ1-2; 9 bases fit TRBD1. Per germline, CDR1 SNHLY and CDR2 FYNNEI. The CDR3 is 13 residues long. V trimming: 6 bases; J trimming: 5 bases; junction bases outside the gene matches: 4.